This T cell receptor (beta chain) was sequenced for a study of blood T cell repertoires in COVID-19. Study at large: Spain, Italy and the United States supplied samples that represented acute and convalescent COVID-19.

The germline V gene encodes CDR1 LNHDA and CDR2 SQIVND (reference sequence). This CDR3 contains 13 residues. V lost 9 bases and J lost 0, with 6 bases in between. Per the original data handling: Amplifying reference gene primers gave estimates of nucleated cell counts. The table came from immunoSEQ multiplex PCR; TCRdb's copy has only in-frame clones and leaves some out. V and J calls and clone size are those listed in that table; D and trimming were worked out from the DNA. This sample has under 95,000 clones, with about 83% found just once. The sequence was collected from a man between 60 and 75 years old with acute or convalescent COVID-19. The sample comprised peripheral blood. The chain carries TRBV19 and TRBJ2-6; no definite D call. The CDR3 DNA reads TGTGCCAGCATCAGCTCTGGGGCCAACGTCCTGACTTTC. It translates to CASISSGANVLTF.